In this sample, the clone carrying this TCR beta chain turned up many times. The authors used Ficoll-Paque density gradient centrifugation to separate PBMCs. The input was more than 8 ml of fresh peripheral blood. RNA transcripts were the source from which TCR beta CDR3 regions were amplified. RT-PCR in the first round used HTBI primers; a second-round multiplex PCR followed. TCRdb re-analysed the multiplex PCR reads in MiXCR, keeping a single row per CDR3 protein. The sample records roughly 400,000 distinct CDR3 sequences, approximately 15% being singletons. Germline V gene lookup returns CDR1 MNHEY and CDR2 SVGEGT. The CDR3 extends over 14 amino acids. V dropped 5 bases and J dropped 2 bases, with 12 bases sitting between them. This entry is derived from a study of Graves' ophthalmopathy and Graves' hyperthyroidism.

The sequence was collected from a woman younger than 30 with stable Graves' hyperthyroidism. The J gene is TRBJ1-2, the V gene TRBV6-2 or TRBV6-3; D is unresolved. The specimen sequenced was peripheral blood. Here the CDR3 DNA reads TGTGCCAGCAGTGACCCCCCGGCCAACTATGGCTACACCTTC. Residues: CASSDPPANYGYTF.